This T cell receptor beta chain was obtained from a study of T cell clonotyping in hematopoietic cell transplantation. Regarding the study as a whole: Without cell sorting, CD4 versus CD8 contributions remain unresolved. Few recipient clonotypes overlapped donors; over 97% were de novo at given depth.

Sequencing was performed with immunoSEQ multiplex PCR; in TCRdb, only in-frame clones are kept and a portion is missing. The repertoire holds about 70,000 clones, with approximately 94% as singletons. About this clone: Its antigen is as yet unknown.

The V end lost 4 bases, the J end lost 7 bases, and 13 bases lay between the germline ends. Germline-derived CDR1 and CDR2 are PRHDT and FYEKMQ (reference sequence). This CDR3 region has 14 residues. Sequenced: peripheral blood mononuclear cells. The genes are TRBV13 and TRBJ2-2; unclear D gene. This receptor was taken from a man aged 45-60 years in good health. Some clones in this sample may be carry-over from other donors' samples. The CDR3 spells CASSSRRPVGELFF. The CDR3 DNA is TGTGCCAGCAGCTCTAGACGGCCAGTCGGGGAGCTGTTTTTT. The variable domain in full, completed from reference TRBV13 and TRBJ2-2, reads AAGVIQSPRHLIKEKRETATLKCYPIPRHDTVYWYQQGPGQDPQFLISFYEKMQSDKGSIPDRFSAQQFSDYHSELNMSSLELGDSALYFCASSSRRPVGELFFGEGSRLTVL.